This TCR beta chain comes out of a study of blood T cells in healthy people across ages. Alongside a J-beta primer mix, a sample-barcoded 5' primer served in a second PCR lasting 7 to 11 cycles. Each cDNA molecule carried a tag from a template-switch adaptor that contained 12 random nucleotides. Each CDR3 protein is one row after TCRdb ran MiXCR on the 5' RACE reads. The sample carries more than 1,000,000 distinct CDR3 sequences, almost 25% recorded once. The CDR3 consists of 17 residues. V shed 5 bases and J 6 bases; nucleotides not matched to a gene: 12. CDR1 and CDR2 (germline): SGHVS, FNYEAQ. The sample also formed part of further work on T cells of mothers and their children. As that study records: Reads recorded for TCR beta CDR3 numbered over 9 million per mother and roughly 3 million per child. Persisting microchimeric T cell clones went undetected.

Input material: blood. This receptor was obtained from a girl aged 2-10 years in good health. This chain joins TRBV7-6 and TRBJ2-1, with 11 bases aligning to TRBD2. CDR3 DNA sequence: TGTGCCAGCAGCGAAACACCACTAGCGGGAGTGGGCAATGAGCAGTTCTTC. Translated: CASSETPLAGVGNEQFF.